The clone carrying this T cell receptor beta chain was seen a few times. Its target is not known. This entry is derived from a study of T cell repertoires in cytomegalovirus infection. At the level of the study: Used in the study were CMV epitopes, some recently identified and HLA-C-restricted, others well-studied and HLA-B-restricted. Shared public TCR beta signatures pointed to both CMV infection and a matching HLA type.

TCRdb called the reads again in MiXCR, with one record for every CDR3 protein. The sample shows 550,000 to 850,000 distinct CDR3 sequences, around a third of them seen only once. Germline V lookup: CDR1 SGHNT, CDR2 YENEEA. V was trimmed by 1 base and J by 4 bases, leaving 22 bases between them. The CDR3 length is 18 residues. Findings and caveats of the study: Individuals carrying CMV plus the relevant HLA were identified by cumulative frequency of public TCR beta families. HLA-C-restricted CMV-specific TCR beta clonotypes prevailed in the ex vivo response.

Sample: cultured PBMCs, taken from culture after CMV antigen stimulation. V gene TRBV11-3 combines with J gene TRBJ1-2, with a possible D match to TRBD1 (6 bases). The source of this sequence is a human donor in good health (CMV status not recorded). Some clones in this sample may be carry-over from other donors' samples. The CDR3 region is CASSLGSTGGGRSYGYTF. The CDR3 DNA reads TGTGCCAGCAGCTTAGGATCTACTGGAGGGGGAAGGAGCTATGGCTACACCTTC.